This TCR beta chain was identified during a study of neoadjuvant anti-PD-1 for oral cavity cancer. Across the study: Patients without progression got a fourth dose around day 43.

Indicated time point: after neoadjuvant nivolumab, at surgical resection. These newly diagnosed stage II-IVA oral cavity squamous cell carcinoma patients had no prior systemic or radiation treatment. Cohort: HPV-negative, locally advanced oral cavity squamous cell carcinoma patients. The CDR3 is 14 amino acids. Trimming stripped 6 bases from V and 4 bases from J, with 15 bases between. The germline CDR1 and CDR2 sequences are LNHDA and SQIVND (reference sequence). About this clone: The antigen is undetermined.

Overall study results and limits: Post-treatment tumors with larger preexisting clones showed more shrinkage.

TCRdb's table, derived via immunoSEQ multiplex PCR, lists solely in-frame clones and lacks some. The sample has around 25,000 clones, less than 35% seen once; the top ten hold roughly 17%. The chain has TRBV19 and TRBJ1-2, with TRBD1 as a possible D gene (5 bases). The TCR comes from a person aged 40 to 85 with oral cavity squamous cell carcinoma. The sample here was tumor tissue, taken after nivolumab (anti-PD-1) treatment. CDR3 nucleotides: TGTGCCAGTAGAAACCTTCGGGACGGCTATGGCTACACCTTC. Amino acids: CASRNLRDGYGYTF.